This T cell receptor beta chain was sequenced during a study of beta chain features in type 1 diabetes. Findings and caveats of the study: Across all four CD4+ subsets, people with type 1 diabetes showed modestly shorter TCRB CDR3s. There was no resolution here of whether HLA type influences TCRB rearrangement.

The whole isolated RNA underwent reverse transcription, so sequencing captured expressed TCRB transcripts. Method: immunoSEQ multiplex PCR; TCRdb's copy keeps in-frame clones and lacks some. The sample includes around 190,000 clones, about 13% of them seen just once. On this clone: Its target is not known.

Germline V gene data show CDR1 as MDHEN and CDR2 as SYDVKM. Germline trimming cut 5 bases from V and 7 bases from J; bases unmatched to any gene: 3. The CDR3 totals 14 residues. Populations obtained by sorting all exceeded 98% purity. Specimen: central memory CD4+ T cells from blood. The chain employs TRBV28 and TRBJ2-1; 12 nucleotides align to TRBD2. The origin of this receptor is a woman between 18 and 29 years old in good health. The CDR3 nucleotides read TGTGCCAGCAGTGAGACTAGCGGGAGAAATGAGCAGTTCTTC. Encoded protein: CASSETSGRNEQFF. Full variable domain (missing parts from reference TRBV28 and TRBJ2-1): DVKVTQSSRYLVKRTGEKVFLECVQDMDHENMFWYRQDPGLGLRLIYFSYDVKMKEKGDIPEGYSVSREKKERFSLILESASTNQTSMYLCASSETSGRNEQFFGPGTRLTVL.